This TCR beta chain was sequenced during a study of shared clonotypes between healthy human individuals. Participating donors were healthy, HIV-negative adults free of recent acute infections or vaccinations. Caucasian adults residing in Nashville, Tennessee made up all the donors. The CDR3 totals 16 residues. V gave up 7 bases and J gave up 4 bases; unmatched junction bases: 11. The germline gives CDR1 MNHEY, CDR2 SMNVEV (reference sequence). Each subset's genomic DNA was shared equally among a number of immunoSEQ plates. The authors ran unsorted PBMC replicate PCRs on roughly 330 ng DNA, about 30,000 T cell genomes. Sequencing was performed with immunoSEQ multiplex PCR; in TCRdb, only in-frame clones are kept and a portion is missing. The sample has more than 450,000 clones, 60% to 85% seen once; the top ten hold 13%.

Sequenced sample: PBMCs. The sequence came from a woman aged 40 to 49 in good health. Some clones in this sample may be carry-over from other donors' samples. This chain connects TRBV27 to TRBJ2-1; 9 nucleotides align to TRBD1. DNA for the CDR3: TGTGCCAGCAATCCCCCGGGACAGGGAATATACAATGAGCAGTTCTTC. This sequence encodes CASNPPGQGIYNEQFF.